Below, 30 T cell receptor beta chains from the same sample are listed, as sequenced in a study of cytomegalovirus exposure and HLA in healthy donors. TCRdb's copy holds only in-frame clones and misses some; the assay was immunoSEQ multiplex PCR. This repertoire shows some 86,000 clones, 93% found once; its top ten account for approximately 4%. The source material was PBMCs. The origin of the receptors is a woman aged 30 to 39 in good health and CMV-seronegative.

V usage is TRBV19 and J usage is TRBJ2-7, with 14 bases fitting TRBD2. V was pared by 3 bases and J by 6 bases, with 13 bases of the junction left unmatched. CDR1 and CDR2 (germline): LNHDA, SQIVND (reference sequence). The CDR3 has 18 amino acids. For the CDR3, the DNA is TGTGCCAGTAGTATTCAATCCGGGACTAGCGGGAGTGGGAGCGAGCAGTACTTC. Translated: CASSIQSGTSGSGSEQYF.

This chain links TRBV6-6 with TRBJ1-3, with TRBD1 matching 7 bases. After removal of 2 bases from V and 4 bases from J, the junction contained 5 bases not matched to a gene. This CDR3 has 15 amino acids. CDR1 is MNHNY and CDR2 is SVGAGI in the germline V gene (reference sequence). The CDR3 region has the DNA TGTGCCAGCAGTTACAGGGGGCTGGGGGGAAACACCATATATTTT. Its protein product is CASSYRGLGGNTIYF.

CDR3 DNA sequence: TGTGCCAGCAGTACAGGGCCGGGTGGCTACACCTTC. Translated, it gives CASSTGPGGYTF. The chain combines TRBV28 with TRBJ1-2; TRBD1 might be the D (6 bases). The CDR3 totals 12 residues. Per germline, CDR1 MDHEN and CDR2 SYDVKM. V lost 5 bases, J lost 7 bases, and 11 bases lay in between.

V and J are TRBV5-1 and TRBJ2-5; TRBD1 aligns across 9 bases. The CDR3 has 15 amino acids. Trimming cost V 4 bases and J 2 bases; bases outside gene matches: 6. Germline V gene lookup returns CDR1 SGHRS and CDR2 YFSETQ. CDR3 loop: CASSDGTGRQETQYF. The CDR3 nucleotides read TGCGCCAGCAGCGACGGGACAGGGAGGCAAGAGACCCAGTACTTC.

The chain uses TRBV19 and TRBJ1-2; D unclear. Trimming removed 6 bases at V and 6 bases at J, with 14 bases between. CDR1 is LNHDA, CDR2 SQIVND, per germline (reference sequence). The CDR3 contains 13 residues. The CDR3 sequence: CASRTRAIDGYTF. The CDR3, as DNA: TGTGCCAGTAGAACGAGGGCAATAGATGGCTACACCTTC.

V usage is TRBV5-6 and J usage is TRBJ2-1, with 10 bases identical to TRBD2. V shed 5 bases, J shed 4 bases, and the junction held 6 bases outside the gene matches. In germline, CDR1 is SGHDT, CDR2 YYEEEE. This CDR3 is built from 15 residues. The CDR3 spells CASSTIAGGYNEQFF. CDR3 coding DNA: TGTGCCAGCAGTACAATAGCGGGGGGTTACAATGAGCAGTTCTTC. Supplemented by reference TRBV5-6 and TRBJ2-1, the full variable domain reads DAGVTQSPTHLIKTRGQQVTLRCSPKSGHDTVSWYQQALGQGPQFIFQYYEEEERQRGNFPDRFSGHQFPNYSSELNVNALLLGDSALYLCASSTIAGGYNEQFFGPGTRLTVL.

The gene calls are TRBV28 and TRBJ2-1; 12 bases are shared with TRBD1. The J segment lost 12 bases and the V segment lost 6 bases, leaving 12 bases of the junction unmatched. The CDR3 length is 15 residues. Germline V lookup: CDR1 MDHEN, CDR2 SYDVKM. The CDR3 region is CASRGDRGRVVGQFF. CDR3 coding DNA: TGTGCCAGCAGGGGGGACAGGGGGCGCGTAGTTGGGCAGTTCTTC.

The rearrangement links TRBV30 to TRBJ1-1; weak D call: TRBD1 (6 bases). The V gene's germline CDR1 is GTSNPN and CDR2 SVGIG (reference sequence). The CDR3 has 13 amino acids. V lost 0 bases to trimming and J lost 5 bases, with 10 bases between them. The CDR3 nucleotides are TGTGCCTGGAGTGTGCAGGGGTTAACTGAAGCTTTCTTT. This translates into CAWSVQGLTEAFF.

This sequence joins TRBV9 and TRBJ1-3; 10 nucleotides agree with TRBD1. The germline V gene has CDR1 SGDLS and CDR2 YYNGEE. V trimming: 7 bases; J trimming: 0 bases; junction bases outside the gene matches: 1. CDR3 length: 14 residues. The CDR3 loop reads CASGQGGSGNTIYF. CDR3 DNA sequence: TGTGCCAGCGGACAGGGGGGCTCTGGAAACACCATATATTTT.

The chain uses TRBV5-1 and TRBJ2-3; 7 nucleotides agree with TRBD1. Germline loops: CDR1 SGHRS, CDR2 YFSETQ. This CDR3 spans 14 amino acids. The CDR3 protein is CTTAPGGGTDTQYF. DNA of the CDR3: TGCACCACCGCCCCAGGGGGTGGCACAGATACGCAGTATTTT.

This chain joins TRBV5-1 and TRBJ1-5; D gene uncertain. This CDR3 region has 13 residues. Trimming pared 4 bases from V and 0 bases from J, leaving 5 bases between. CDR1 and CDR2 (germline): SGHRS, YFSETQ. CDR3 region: CASSLNSNQPQHF. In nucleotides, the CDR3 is TGCGCCAGCAGCCTTAATAGCAATCAGCCCCAGCATTTT.

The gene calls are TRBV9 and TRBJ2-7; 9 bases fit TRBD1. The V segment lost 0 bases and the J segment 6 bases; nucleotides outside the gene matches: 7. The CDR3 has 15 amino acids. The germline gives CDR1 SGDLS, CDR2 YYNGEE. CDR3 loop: CASSVAGDRASEQYF. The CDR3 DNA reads TGTGCCAGCAGCGTAGCTGGGGACAGGGCTTCCGAGCAGTACTTC.

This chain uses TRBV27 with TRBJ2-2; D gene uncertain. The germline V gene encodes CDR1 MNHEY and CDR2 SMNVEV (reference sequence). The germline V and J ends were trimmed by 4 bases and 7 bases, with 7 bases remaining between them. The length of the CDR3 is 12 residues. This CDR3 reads CASSSGVGELFF. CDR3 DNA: TGTGCCAGCAGTTCCGGAGTCGGGGAGCTGTTTTTT.

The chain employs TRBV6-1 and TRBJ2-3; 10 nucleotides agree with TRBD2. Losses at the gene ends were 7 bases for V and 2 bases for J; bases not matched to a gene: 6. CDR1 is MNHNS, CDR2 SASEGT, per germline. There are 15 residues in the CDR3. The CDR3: CASTSGGQITDTQYF. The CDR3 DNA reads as TGTGCCAGCACTAGCGGGGGCCAGATCACAGATACGCAGTATTTT.

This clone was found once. The chain's CDR3 is CASSLLDYTDTQYF. CDR3 in DNA: TGTGCCAGCAGTTTACTGGACTACACAGATACGCAGTATTTT. The chain employs TRBV28 and TRBJ2-3; possible D gene TRBD2, 6 bases. The CDR3 loop spans 14 amino acids. Germline-derived CDR1 and CDR2 are MDHEN and SYDVKM. V lost 2 bases, J lost 2 bases, and 8 bases lay in between.

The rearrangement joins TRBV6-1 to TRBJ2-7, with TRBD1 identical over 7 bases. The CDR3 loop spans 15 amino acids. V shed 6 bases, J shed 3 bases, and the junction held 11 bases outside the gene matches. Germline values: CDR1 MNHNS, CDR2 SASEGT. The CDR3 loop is CASRKGQGESYEQYF. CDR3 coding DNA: TGTGCCAGCAGAAAAGGCCAGGGGGAGAGCTACGAGCAGTACTTC.

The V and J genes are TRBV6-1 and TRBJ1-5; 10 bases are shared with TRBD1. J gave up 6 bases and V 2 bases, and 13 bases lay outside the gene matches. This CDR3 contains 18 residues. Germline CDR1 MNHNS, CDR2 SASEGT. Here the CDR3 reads CASSELGWGQGNFQPQHF. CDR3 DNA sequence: TGTGCCAGCAGTGAATTGGGGTGGGGACAGGGGAATTTTCAGCCCCAGCATTTT.

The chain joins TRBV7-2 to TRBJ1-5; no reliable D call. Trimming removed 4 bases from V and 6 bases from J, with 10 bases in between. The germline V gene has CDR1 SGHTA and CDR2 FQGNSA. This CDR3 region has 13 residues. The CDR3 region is CASSSLSGQPQHF. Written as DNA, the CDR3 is TGTGCCAGCAGCTCCCTCTCCGGTCAGCCCCAGCATTTT.

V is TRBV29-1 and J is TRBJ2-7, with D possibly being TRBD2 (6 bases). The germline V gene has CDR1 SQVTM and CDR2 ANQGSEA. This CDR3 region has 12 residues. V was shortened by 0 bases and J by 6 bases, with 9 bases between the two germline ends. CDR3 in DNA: TGCAGCGTTGAAGAAGGAGGGTTCGAGCAGTACTTC. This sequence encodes CSVEEGGFEQYF.

The CDR3 sequence is CASSPGFAEGGPYGYTF. CDR3 nucleotide sequence: TGTGCCAGCTCACCAGGTTTCGCAGAAGGGGGTCCTTATGGCTACACCTTC. This rearrangement joins TRBV18 to TRBJ1-2, with a tentative D call TRBD1 (6 bases). The CDR3 is 17 residues long. V gave up 2 bases and J gave up 5 bases, with 21 bases separating them. CDR1 KGHSH and CDR2 LQKENI come from the germline V gene.

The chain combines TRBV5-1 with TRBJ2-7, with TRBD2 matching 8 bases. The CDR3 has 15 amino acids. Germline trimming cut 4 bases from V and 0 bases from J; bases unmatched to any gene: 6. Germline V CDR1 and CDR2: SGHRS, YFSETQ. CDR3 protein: CASSLRAGDSYEQYF. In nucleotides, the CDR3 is TGCGCCAGCAGCCTCCGAGCGGGGGACTCCTACGAGCAGTACTTC.

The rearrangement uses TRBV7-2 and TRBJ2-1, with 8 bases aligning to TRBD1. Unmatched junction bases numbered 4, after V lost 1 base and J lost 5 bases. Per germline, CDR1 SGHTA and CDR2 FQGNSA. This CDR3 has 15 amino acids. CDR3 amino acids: CASSLGGTGNNEQFF. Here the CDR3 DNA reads TGTGCCAGCAGCTTAGGCGGGACAGGAAACAATGAGCAGTTCTTC. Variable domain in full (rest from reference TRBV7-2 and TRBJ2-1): GAGVSQSPSNKVTEKGKDVELRCDPISGHTALYWYRQSLGQGLEFLIYFQGNSAPDKSGLPSDRFSAERTGGSVSTLTIQRTQQEDSAVYLCASSLGGTGNNEQFFGPGTRLTVL.

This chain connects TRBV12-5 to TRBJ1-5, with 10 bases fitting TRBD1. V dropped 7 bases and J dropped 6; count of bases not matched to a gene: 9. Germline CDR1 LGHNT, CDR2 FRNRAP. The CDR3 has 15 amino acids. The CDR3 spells CASALTGGDGQPQHF. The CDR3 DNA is TGTGCTAGTGCCCTGACAGGGGGCGACGGTCAGCCCCAGCATTTT.

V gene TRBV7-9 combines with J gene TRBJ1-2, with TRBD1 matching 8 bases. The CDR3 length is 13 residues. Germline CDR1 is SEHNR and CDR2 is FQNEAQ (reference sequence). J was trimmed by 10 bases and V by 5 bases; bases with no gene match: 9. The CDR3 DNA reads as TGTGCCAGCAGCCGGACAGGGCCCGGATACTACACCTTC. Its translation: CASSRTGPGYYTF.

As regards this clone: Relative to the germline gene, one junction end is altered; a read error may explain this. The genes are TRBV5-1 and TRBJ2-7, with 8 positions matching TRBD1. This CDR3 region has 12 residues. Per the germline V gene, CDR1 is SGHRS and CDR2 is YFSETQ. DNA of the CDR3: TGCGCCAGCAGCGGGTCACCGGGACAGGCCCTTTTC. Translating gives CASSGSPGQALF.

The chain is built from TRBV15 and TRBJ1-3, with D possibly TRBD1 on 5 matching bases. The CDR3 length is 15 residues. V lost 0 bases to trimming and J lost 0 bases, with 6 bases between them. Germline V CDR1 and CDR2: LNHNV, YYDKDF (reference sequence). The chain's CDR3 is CATSRDQGSGNTIYF. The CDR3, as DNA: TGTGCCACCAGCAGAGATCAGGGCTCTGGAAACACCATATATTTT.

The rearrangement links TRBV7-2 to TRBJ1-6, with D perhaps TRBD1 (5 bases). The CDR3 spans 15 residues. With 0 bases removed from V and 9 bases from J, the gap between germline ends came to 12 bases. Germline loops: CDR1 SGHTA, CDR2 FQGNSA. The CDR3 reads CASSLAGVNPSPLHF. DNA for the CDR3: TGTGCCAGCAGCTTAGCAGGGGTAAACCCTTCACCCCTCCACTTT.

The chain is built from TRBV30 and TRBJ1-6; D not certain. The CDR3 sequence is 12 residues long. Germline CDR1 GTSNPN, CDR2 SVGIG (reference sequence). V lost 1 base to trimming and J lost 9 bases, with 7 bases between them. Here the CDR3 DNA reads TGTGCCTGGAGTGCGGTTTTTTCACCCCTCCACTTT. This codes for CAWSAVFSPLHF.

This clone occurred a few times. CDR3 residues: CAWRGGYYEQYF. CDR3 nucleotides: TGTGCCTGGCGGGGGGGCTACTACGAGCAGTACTTC. The chain uses TRBV30 and TRBJ2-7, with 8 bases aligning to TRBD2. Germline V lookup: CDR1 GTSNPN, CDR2 SVGIG (reference sequence). This CDR3 spans 12 amino acids. V was clipped by 5 bases and J by 3 bases; unmatched bases: 3.

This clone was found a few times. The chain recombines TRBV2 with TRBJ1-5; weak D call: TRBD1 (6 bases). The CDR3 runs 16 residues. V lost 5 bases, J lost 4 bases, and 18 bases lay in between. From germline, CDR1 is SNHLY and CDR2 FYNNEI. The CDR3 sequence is CASSSGQTVRNQPQHF. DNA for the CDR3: TGTGCCAGCAGTTCTGGACAGACCGTACGGAATCAGCCCCAGCATTTT.